This TCR beta chain is drawn from a study of lymphopenia after photon versus proton radiotherapy. V lost 4 bases, J lost 6 bases, and 7 bases stayed unmatched. Germline CDR1 is SGDLS and CDR2 is YYNGEE. This CDR3 has 15 residues. TCRdb's table, derived via immunoSEQ multiplex PCR, lists solely in-frame clones and lacks some. The repertoire holds approximately 170,000 clones, with around nine tenths as singletons. The input for sequencing was peripheral blood, taken from a patient treated with photon-based radiotherapy. The rearrangement uses TRBV9 and TRBJ2-2; 9 bases match TRBD2. The TCR sequence derives from a man between 45 and 60 years old with gastric cancer. The CDR3 spells CASSLGGRAAGELFF. CDR3 nucleotide sequence: TGTGCCAGCAGCCTAGGCGGGAGGGCCGCCGGGGAGCTGTTTTTT.